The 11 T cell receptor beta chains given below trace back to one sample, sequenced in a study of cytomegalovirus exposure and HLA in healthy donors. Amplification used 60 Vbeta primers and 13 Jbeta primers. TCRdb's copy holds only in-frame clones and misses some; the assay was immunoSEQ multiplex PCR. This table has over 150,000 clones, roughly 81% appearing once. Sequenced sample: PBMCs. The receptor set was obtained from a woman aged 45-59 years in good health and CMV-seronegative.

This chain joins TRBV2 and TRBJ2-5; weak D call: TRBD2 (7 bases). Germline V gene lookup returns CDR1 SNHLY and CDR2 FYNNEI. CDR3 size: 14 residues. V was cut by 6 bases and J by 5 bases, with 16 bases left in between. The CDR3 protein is CASRAGAGVETQYF. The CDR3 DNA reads TGTGCCAGCAGGGCGGGGGCAGGGGTGGAGACCCAGTACTTC.

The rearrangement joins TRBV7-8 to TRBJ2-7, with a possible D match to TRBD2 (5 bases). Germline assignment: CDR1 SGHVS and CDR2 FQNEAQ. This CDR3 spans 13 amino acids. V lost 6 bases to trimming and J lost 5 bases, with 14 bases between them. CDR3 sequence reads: CASRAVGKNEQYF. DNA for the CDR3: TGTGCCAGCAGGGCGGTCGGGAAGAACGAGCAGTACTTC.

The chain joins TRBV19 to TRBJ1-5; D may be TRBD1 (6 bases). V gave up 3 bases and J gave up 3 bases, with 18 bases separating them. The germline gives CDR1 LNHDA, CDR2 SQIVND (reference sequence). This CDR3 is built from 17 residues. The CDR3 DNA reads TGTGCCAGTAGTATCCCCTTCGGGGGGCCGGACAATCAGCCCCAGCATTTT. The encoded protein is CASSIPFGGPDNQPQHF.

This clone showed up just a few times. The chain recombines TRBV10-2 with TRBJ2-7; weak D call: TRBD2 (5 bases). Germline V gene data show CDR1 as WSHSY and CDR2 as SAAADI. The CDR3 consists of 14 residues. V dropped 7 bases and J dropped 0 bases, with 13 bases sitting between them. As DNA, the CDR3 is TGCGCCAGCACTACAGCGGACTCCTCCTACGAGCAGTACTTC. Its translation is CASTTADSSYEQYF.

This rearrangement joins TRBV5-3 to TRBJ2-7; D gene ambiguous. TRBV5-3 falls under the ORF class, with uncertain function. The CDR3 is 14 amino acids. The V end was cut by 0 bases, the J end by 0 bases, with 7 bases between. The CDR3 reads CARSLVRSSYEQYF. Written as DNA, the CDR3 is TGTGCCAGAAGCTTGGTAAGGAGCTCCTACGAGCAGTACTTC.

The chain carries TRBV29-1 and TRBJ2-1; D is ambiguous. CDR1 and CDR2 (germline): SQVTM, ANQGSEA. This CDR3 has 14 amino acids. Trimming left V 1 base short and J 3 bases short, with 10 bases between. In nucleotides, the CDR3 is TGCAGCGTTGAAGGCATGGGCGTCTACAATGAGCAGTTCTTC. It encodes CSVEGMGVYNEQFF.

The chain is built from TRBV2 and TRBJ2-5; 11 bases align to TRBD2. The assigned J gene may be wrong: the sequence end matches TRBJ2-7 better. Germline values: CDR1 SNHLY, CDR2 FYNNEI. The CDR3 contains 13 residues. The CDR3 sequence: CASRLAGTYEQYF. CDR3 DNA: TGTGCCAGCCGACTAGCGGGGACCTACGAGCAGTACTTC.

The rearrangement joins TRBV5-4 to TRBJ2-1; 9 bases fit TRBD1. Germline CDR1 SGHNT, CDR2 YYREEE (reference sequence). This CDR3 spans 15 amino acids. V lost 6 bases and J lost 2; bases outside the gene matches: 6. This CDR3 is CASTPGQGTYNEQFF. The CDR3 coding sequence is TGTGCCAGCACCCCAGGACAGGGGACCTACAATGAGCAGTTCTTC.

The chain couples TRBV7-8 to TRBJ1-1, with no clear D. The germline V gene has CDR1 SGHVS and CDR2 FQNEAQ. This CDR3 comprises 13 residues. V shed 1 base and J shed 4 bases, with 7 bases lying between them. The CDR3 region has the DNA TGTGCCAGCAGCTTAGTGGGGAGCACTGAAGCTTTCTTT. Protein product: CASSLVGSTEAFF. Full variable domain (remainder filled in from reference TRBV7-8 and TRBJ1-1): GAGVSQSPRYKVAKRGQDVALRCDPISGHVSLFWYQQALGQGPEFLTYFQNEAQLDKSGLPSDRFFAERPEGSVSTLKIQRTQQEDSAVYLCASSLVGSTEAFFGQGTRLTVV.

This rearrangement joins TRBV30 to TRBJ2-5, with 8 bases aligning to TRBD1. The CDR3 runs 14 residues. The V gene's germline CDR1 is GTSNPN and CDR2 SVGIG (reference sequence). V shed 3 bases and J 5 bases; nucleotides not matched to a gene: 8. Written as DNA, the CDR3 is TGTGCCTGGAGAAAAGCAGGGGGCGAGGAGACCCAGTACTTC. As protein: CAWRKAGGEETQYF.

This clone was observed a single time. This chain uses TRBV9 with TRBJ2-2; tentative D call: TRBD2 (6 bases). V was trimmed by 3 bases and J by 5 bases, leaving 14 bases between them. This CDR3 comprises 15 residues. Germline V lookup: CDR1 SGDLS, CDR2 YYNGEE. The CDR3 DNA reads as TGTGCCAGCAGCGAATCCACCCTAGCGACCGGGGAGCTGTTTTTT. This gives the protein CASSESTLATGELFF.